These 15 T cell receptor beta chains were sequenced from one sample in a study of OX40 agonist ivuxolimab in advanced cancers. Produced via immunoSEQ multiplex PCR; TCRdb's table is partial and in-frame only. The data show some 60,000 clones, more than 85% seen once. The sequences come from CD4+ or CD8+ T cells sorted from blood, collected in a trial of the OX40 agonist ivuxolimab. The receptors were sampled from an adult with an advanced solid tumor such as melanoma, head and neck, liver or kidney cancer.

The table lists this clone with a count of one. The chain has TRBV5-1 and TRBJ2-3; D unresolved. Germline lookup yields CDR1 SGHRS and CDR2 YFSETQ. Trimming left V 6 bases short and J 0 bases short, with 11 bases between. The CDR3 totals 14 residues. CDR3 residues: CASKSGFSTDTQYF. CDR3 in DNA: TGCGCCAGCAAATCGGGCTTCAGCACAGATACGCAGTATTTT.

The chain has TRBV28 and TRBJ1-2; tentative D call: TRBD1 (5 bases). Germline V gives CDR1 MDHEN, CDR2 SYDVKM. This CDR3 spans 14 amino acids. V lost 2 bases, J lost 6 bases, and 13 bases lay in between. CDR3 nucleotide sequence: TGTGCCAGCAGTTTAGGGGGTCTCAGGAATGGCTACACCTTC. It yields the protein CASSLGGLRNGYTF.

The genes are TRBV7-2 and TRBJ1-1; no clear D. V lost 2 bases and J lost 2, with 6 bases in between. CDR1 is SGHTA and CDR2 is FQGNSA in the germline V gene. The CDR3 is 13 amino acids. CDR3 DNA: TGTGCCAGCAGCTTAAACACCAACACTGAAGCTTTCTTT. This codes for CASSLNTNTEAFF.

The gene calls are TRBV27 and TRBJ2-7, with D perhaps matching TRBD1 or TRBD2 (6 bases each). The V end was cut by 0 bases, the J end by 2 bases, with 14 bases between. Germline CDR1 reads MNHEY; CDR2 reads SMNVEV (reference sequence). This CDR3 is 16 amino acids long. This chain's CDR3 is CASSLSGRGPAYEQYF. The CDR3, as DNA: TGTGCCAGCAGTTTATCGGGTCGGGGGCCCGCCTACGAGCAGTACTTC.

This chain joins TRBV14 and TRBJ2-1; D is perhaps TRBD2 (6 bases). CDR3 size: 14 residues. Per the germline V gene, CDR1 is SGHDN and CDR2 is FVKESK. V lost 2 bases and J lost 7, with 12 bases in between. Written as DNA, the CDR3 is TGTGCCAGCAGCCAATGGCGGGGCCGGAATGAGCAGTTCTTC. Translation gives CASSQWRGRNEQFF.

The chain employs TRBV21-1 and TRBJ2-5. TRBV21-1 is a pseudogene locus. The CDR3 runs to 14 residues. The CDR3 here is CASSAHPSPETQYF. The CDR3 coding sequence is TGTGCCAGCAGCGCCCACCCATCGCCTGAGACCCAGTACTTC.

The chain carries TRBV5-1 and TRBJ2-3; 7 nucleotides match TRBD2. Unmatched junction bases numbered 5, after V lost 0 bases and J lost 4 bases. The CDR3 runs 15 residues. Germline CDR1 and CDR2: SGHRS and YFSETQ. CDR3 in amino acids: CASSLAGGRADTQYF. In DNA form, the CDR3 reads TGCGCCAGCAGCTTGGCGGGGGGAAGGGCAGATACGCAGTATTTT.

The V call is TRBV28, the J call TRBJ2-7; perhaps TRBD1 as D (6 bases). The germline CDR1 and CDR2 sequences are MDHEN and SYDVKM. Trimming took off 7 bases at V and 11 bases at J, with 15 bases between the two ends. This CDR3 comprises 11 residues. The CDR3 DNA reads TGTGCCAGCACCTCACAGGGACGAGAGTACTTC. Amino acid sequence: CASTSQGREYF.

This chain joins TRBV5-4 and TRBJ2-2; TRBD1 matches 9 bases. CDR3 length: 16 amino acids. The germline CDR1 and CDR2 sequences are SGHNT and YYREEE (reference sequence). Trimming took 2 bases from V and 0 from J; bases not matched to a gene: 2. CDR3 DNA: TGTGCCAGCAGCTTAACAGGGGGCGCGAACACCGGGGAGCTGTTTTTT. Amino acids: CASSLTGGANTGELFF.

The chain couples TRBV18 to TRBJ1-1; D is possibly TRBD1 (6 bases). This CDR3 is built from 16 residues. CDR1 is KGHSH, CDR2 LQKENI, per germline. The V end was cut by 0 bases, the J end by 5 bases, with 16 bases between. CDR3 DNA sequence: TGTGCCAGCTCACCACCAGGGGGAGAGAGTTGGACTGAAGCTTTCTTT. Residues: CASSPPGGESWTEAFF.

The chain links TRBV27 to TRBJ1-3; the match to TRBD1 covers 7 bases. Looked up from germline, CDR1 is MNHEY and CDR2 is SMNVEV (reference sequence). The CDR3 loop spans 14 amino acids. The V gene end was trimmed by 6 bases and the J gene end by 10 bases; junction bases not matched to a gene: 12. The CDR3: CASSRNRGGQTIYF. Written as DNA, the CDR3 is TGTGCCAGCAGCAGAAACAGGGGAGGACAGACCATATATTTT.

The chain has TRBV28 and TRBJ1-4; 8 bases fit TRBD1. The CDR3 has 15 residues. Trimming removed 0 bases from V and 8 bases from J; junction bases left unmatched: 5. Per germline, CDR1 MDHEN and CDR2 SYDVKM. Here the CDR3 DNA reads TGTGCCAGCAGTTTATGGGCAGGGGGCAGGGAAAAACTGTTTTTT. Encoded protein: CASSLWAGGREKLFF.

The chain is built from TRBV18 and TRBJ2-7, with TRBD1 matching 7 bases. This CDR3 comprises 15 residues. Per the germline V gene, CDR1 is KGHSH and CDR2 is LQKENI. Trimming removed 5 bases from V and 2 bases from J; junction bases left unmatched: 9. In nucleotides, the CDR3 is TGTGCCAGCTCATCTAGTTCGACAGGGACCTACGAGCAGTACTTC. It translates to CASSSSSTGTYEQYF.

This chain links TRBV7-2 with TRBJ2-5; 8 bases align to TRBD1. The trim removed 1 base at V and 5 bases at J, leaving 12 bases unmatched. Germline CDR1 is SGHTA and CDR2 is FQGNSA. This CDR3 has 17 amino acids. CDR3 protein: CASSLVPDRGHGETQYF. DNA for the CDR3: TGTGCCAGCAGCTTAGTACCAGACAGGGGTCATGGGGAGACCCAGTACTTC.

V gene TRBV6-1 combines with J gene TRBJ1-1, with 7 bases lining up with TRBD1. Germline values: CDR1 MNHNS, CDR2 SASEGT. V trimming: 6 bases; J trimming: 7 bases; junction bases outside the gene matches: 5. This CDR3 is 12 amino acids long. CDR3 residues: CASSLTGIEAFF. The CDR3, as DNA: TGTGCCAGCAGCCTGACAGGGATTGAAGCTTTCTTT.